The clone carrying this T cell receptor (beta chain) turned up a few times. TCRdb reanalysed the 5' RACE reads using MiXCR and keeps one entry per CDR3 protein. This sample has 200,000 or so distinct CDR3 sequences, with 15% found just once. The data derive from a study of identical twins. This CDR3 contains 11 residues. From germline, CDR1 is SEHNR and CDR2 FQNEAQ (reference sequence). Trimming stripped 0 bases from V and 10 bases from J, with 6 bases between. The data also belong to a second study, concerning T cells expressing NK-cell markers.

The sample taken for sequencing was CD8+ T cells sorted from blood. The V call is TRBV7-9, the J call TRBJ1-2; D call uncertain. This TCR was recovered from a woman aged 18-35 years in good health. In DNA form, the CDR3 reads TGTGCCAGCAGCTTAGCCGGGAACTACACCTTC. Protein sequence: CASSLAGNYTF.